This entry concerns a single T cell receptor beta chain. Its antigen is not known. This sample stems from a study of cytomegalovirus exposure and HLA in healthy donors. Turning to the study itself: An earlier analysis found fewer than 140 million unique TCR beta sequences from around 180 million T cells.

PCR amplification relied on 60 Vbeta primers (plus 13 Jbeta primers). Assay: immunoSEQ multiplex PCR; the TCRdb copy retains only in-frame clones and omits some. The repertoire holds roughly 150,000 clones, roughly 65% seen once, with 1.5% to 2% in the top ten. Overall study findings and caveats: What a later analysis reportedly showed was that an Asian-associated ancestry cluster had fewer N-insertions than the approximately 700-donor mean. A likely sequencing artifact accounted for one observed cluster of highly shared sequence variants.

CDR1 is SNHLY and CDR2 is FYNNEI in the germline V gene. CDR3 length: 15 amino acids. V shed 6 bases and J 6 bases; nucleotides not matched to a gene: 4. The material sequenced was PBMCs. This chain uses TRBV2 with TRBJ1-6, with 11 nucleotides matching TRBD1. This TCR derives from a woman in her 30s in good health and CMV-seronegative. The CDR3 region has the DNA TGTGCCAGCAGCGGACAGGGGGCAGGTAATTCACCCCTCCACTTT. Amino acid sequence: CASSGQGAGNSPLHF.